The clone carrying this T cell receptor beta chain has ten or more counts. The CDR3 is 17 residues long. The germline CDR1 and CDR2 sequences are MDHEN and SYDVKM. V was trimmed by 2 bases and J by 3 bases, leaving 20 bases between them. TCRdb re-called the reads through MiXCR, storing one row per CDR3 protein. The table has some 300,000 distinct CDR3 sequences, around 10% seen once. This record comes from a study of T cell repertoires in cytomegalovirus infection. The origin of this receptor is a human donor in good health (CMV status not recorded). Some clones in this sample may be carry-over from other donors' samples. Material: PBMCs. V is TRBV28 and J is TRBJ2-7, with D perhaps assigned TRBD1 or TRBD2 (6 bases each). The CDR3 reads CASSLPLGGPAIYEQYF. Here the CDR3 DNA reads TGTGCCAGCAGTTTACCTTTAGGGGGGCCAGCTATCTACGAGCAGTACTTC.